Each of the 7 T cell receptor beta chains below was sequenced from the same sample in a study of CD8+CD57+ T cells in acquired aplastic anemia. For sequencing, patients were chosen who had shown expansion of CD8+CD57+ cells by flow cytometry. Genomic DNA constituted the template upon which TCR beta VDJ and CDR3 profiling was performed. From the reads, TCRdb called clonotypes with MiXCR, one entry per CDR3 protein. The sample holds about 200,000 distinct CDR3 sequences, 40% to 60% seen once. Sequenced sample: sorted CD4+, CD8+, or CD8+CD57+ T cells (not recorded which) from PBMCs. The receptors were gathered from a human donor with aplastic anemia.

This clonotype was counted many times. The chain carries TRBV5-1 and TRBJ2-3, with 11 bases matching TRBD1. This CDR3 comprises 15 residues. Germline V gene lookup returns CDR1 SGHRS and CDR2 YFSETQ. J lost 7 bases, V lost 0 bases, and 4 bases had no gene match. The CDR3 sequence: CASSLGTGGANTQYF. DNA for the CDR3: TGCGCCAGCAGCTTGGGGACAGGGGGCGCGAATACGCAGTATTTT.

This rearrangement joins TRBV19 to TRBJ1-1, with 9 bases that match TRBD1. V dropped 9 bases and J dropped 4; count of bases not matched to a gene: 6. Per germline, CDR1 LNHDA and CDR2 SQIVND (reference sequence). This CDR3 region has 13 residues. Here the CDR3 reads CASNEGQGTEAFF. CDR3 DNA sequence: TGTGCCAGCAACGAGGGACAGGGCACTGAAGCTTTCTTT.

For the CDR3, the DNA is TGTGCCATCAGTGAGGCGGGCGCAGATACGCAGTATTTT. Residues: CAISEAGADTQYF. The gene calls are TRBV10-3 and TRBJ2-3, with D possibly being TRBD2 (5 bases). The CDR3 has 13 residues. In germline, CDR1 is ENHRY, CDR2 SYGVKD. V was cut by 2 bases and J by 4 bases, with 7 bases left in between.

The rearrangement links TRBV6-1 to TRBJ2-3; 9 bases match TRBD1. This CDR3 comprises 14 residues. Per the germline V gene, CDR1 is MNHNS and CDR2 is SASEGT. After removal of 8 bases from V and 4 bases from J, the junction contained 7 bases not matched to a gene. The DNA for the CDR3 is TGTGCCAGCGCTGGGGGACAGGGCTCAGATACGCAGTATTTT. Translation gives CASAGGQGSDTQYF.

This clonotype was recorded only once. V and J are TRBV7-2 and TRBJ2-3, with D uncertain. V lost 1 base and J 2 bases, leaving 13 bases between the germline ends. The CDR3 consists of 16 residues. Germline V gives CDR1 SGHTA, CDR2 FQGNSA. Written as DNA, the CDR3 is TGTGCCAGCAGCTTAGACTTCCCGGGCTTCACAGATACGCAGTATTTT. It specifies CASSLDFPGFTDTQYF.

This clonotype occurred once. The chain is built from TRBV14 and TRBJ1-6; 7 bases line up with TRBD1. The CDR3 spans 18 residues. V was pared by 0 bases and J by 1 base, with 6 bases of the junction left unmatched. Germline lookup yields CDR1 SGHDN and CDR2 FVKESK. CDR3 DNA: TGTGCCAGCAGCCAAGATTGGTACAGGGGATCCTATAATTCACCCCTCCACTTT. Its translation: CASSQDWYRGSYNSPLHF.

V gene TRBV14 combines with J gene TRBJ1-6; possible D gene TRBD1, 6 bases. V was cut by 4 bases and J by 11 bases, with 15 bases left in between. There are 14 residues in the CDR3. The V gene's germline CDR1 is SGHDN and CDR2 FVKESK. CDR3 sequence reads: CASSLGTSNPPLHF. Written as DNA, the CDR3 is TGTGCCAGCAGCCTCGGGACAAGCAATCCACCCCTCCACTTT. Combining the CDR3 with reference TRBV14 and TRBJ1-6 gives the whole variable domain EAGVTQFPSHSVIEKGQTVTLRCDPISGHDNLYWYRRVMGKEIKFLLHFVKESKQDESGMPNNRFLAERTGGTYSTLKVQPAELEDSGVYFCASSLGTSNPPLHFGNGTRLTVT.